Listed here are 14 T cell receptor beta chains from one sample, sequenced in a study of technical replicates of blood from several donors. This table comes from immunoSEQ multiplex PCR, and its TCRdb copy is limited to in-frame clones, with some not included. The sample has approximately 100,000 clones, 96% seen once. Sample: T cells isolated from PBMCs. These receptors came from a human donor in good health.

This clone came up once. The chain combines TRBV7-9 with TRBJ2-1; D is possibly TRBD1 (6 bases). The CDR3 is made up of 14 amino acids. CDR1 and CDR2 from the germline V gene are SEHNR and FQNEAQ (reference sequence). The V gene lost 2 bases and the J gene lost 3 bases, with 8 bases spanning the gap. CDR3 in DNA: TGTGCCAGCAGCTTACCACAGGGCTACAATGAGCAGTTCTTC. Translating it yields CASSLPQGYNEQFF. The complete variable domain, with remaining parts taken from reference TRBV7-9 and TRBJ2-1, reads DTGVSQNPRHKITKRGQNVTFRCDPISEHNRLYWYRQTLGQGPEFLTYFQNEAQLEKSRLLSDRFSAERPKGSFSTLEIQRTEQGDSAMYLCASSLPQGYNEQFFGPGTRLTVL.

The rearrangement joins TRBV2 to TRBJ2-7, with 8 bases matching TRBD1. With 8 bases clipped from V and 2 bases from J, the junction kept 5 bases outside the gene matches. There are 13 residues in the CDR3. Germline CDR1 is SNHLY and CDR2 is FYNNEI. This chain's CDR3 is CASRDRQTYEQYF. The CDR3 region has the DNA TGTGCCAGCCGGGACAGGCAAACCTACGAGCAGTACTTC.

This clone has only one observation. The V call is TRBV6-5, the J call TRBJ2-3; D possibly corresponds to TRBD1 (6 bases). The V gene lost 8 bases and the J gene lost 7 bases, with 13 bases spanning the gap. Germline assignment: CDR1 MNHEY and CDR2 SVGAGI. The CDR3 loop spans 12 amino acids. CDR3 residues: CASRLRGYTQYF. DNA of the CDR3: TGTGCCAGCCGTTTGAGGGGGTATACGCAGTATTTT.

This chain uses TRBV18 with TRBJ1-4; possibly TRBD1 for D (5 bases). Germline CDR1 KGHSH, CDR2 LQKENI. This CDR3 comprises 14 residues. V was pared by 5 bases and J by 3 bases, with 10 bases between. Here the CDR3 reads CASSVDRPNEKLFF. The CDR3 nucleotides read TGTGCCAGCTCAGTCGACAGACCTAATGAAAAACTGTTTTTT.

The V gene is TRBV9, the J gene TRBJ2-3; the match to TRBD2 covers 12 bases. V shed 4 bases and J 1 base; nucleotides not matched to a gene: 4. Germline V gene data show CDR1 as SGDLS and CDR2 as YYNGEE. The CDR3 consists of 16 residues. DNA for the CDR3: TGTGCCAGCAGCCCTCGACTAGCGGGGGGCACAGATACGCAGTATTTT. The encoded protein is CASSPRLAGGTDTQYF.

This rearrangement joins TRBV27 to TRBJ2-7, with 7 bases identical to TRBD1. CDR1 is MNHEY and CDR2 is SMNVEV in the germline V gene (reference sequence). V gave up 3 bases and J gave up 2 bases; unmatched junction bases: 4. The CDR3 sequence is 14 residues long. CDR3 region: CASSFDRVAYEQYF. In DNA form, the CDR3 reads TGTGCCAGCAGTTTTGACAGGGTAGCCTACGAGCAGTACTTC.

This clone was detected only once. V is TRBV4-2 and J is TRBJ1-4, with 7 bases lining up with TRBD1. This CDR3 is 16 amino acids long. Germline CDR1 is LGHNA and CDR2 is YNFKEQ. V was pared by 0 bases and J by 5 bases, with 6 bases of the junction left unmatched. CDR3 DNA: TGTGCCAGCAGCCAAGATAGGGGGCAGGGAAATGAAAAACTGTTTTTT. Its protein is CASSQDRGQGNEKLFF.

The J gene is TRBJ2-3, the V gene TRBV7-9; the match to TRBD2 covers 7 bases. The length of the CDR3 is 14 residues. In germline, CDR1 is SEHNR, CDR2 FQNEAQ (reference sequence). V shed 4 bases, J shed 2 bases, and the junction held 3 bases outside the gene matches. The CDR3 nucleotides read TGTGCCAGCAGCTCAAGCGGGGACACAGATACGCAGTATTTT. Amino acid sequence: CASSSSGDTDTQYF.

The chain uses TRBV4-1 and TRBJ2-1; 10 bases are a match to TRBD2. Germline CDR1 reads MGHRA; CDR2 reads YSYEKL. The CDR3 sequence is 16 residues long. V lost 6 bases, J lost 5 bases, and 10 bases stayed unmatched. CDR3 nucleotides: TGCGCCAGCAGACGTAGTAGCGGGAGGCGAGACAATGAGCAGTTCTTC. Translated: CASRRSSGRRDNEQFF.

This chain connects TRBV14 to TRBJ2-2; 7 nucleotides agree with TRBD1. This CDR3 is 17 amino acids long. The trim removed 0 bases at V and 5 bases at J, leaving 9 bases unmatched. The V gene's germline CDR1 is SGHDN and CDR2 FVKESK. CDR3 in amino acids: CASSQEIVGGGTGELFF. CDR3 DNA sequence: TGTGCCAGCAGCCAAGAAATTGTAGGGGGCGGAACCGGGGAGCTGTTTTTT.

The chain recombines TRBV19 with TRBJ1-5, with D maybe TRBD1 (5 bases). Germline V gene lookup returns CDR1 LNHDA and CDR2 SQIVND (reference sequence). This CDR3 is 14 amino acids long. V was trimmed by 7 bases and J by 7 bases, leaving 17 bases between them. This CDR3 is CASTFGGGEQPQHF. CDR3 DNA sequence: TGTGCCAGTACCTTCGGGGGAGGAGAGCAGCCCCAGCATTTT.

This rearrangement joins TRBV14 to TRBJ2-1; the D gene is possibly TRBD2 (6 bases). The CDR3 totals 15 residues. Germline V gene data show CDR1 as SGHDN and CDR2 as FVKESK. V gave up 1 base and J gave up 3 bases, with 10 bases separating them. The CDR3 region has the DNA TGTGCCAGCAGCCAAGTTTACGGGGGCTACAATGAGCAGTTCTTC. It encodes CASSQVYGGYNEQFF.

The chain recombines TRBV7-8 with TRBJ2-5; weak D call: TRBD2 (5 bases). V dropped 4 bases and J dropped 2 bases, with 14 bases sitting between them. Germline V gene sequence: CDR1 SGHVS, CDR2 FQNEAQ. The CDR3 totals 15 residues. CDR3 sequence (DNA): TGTGCCAGCAGCTCCCGCCCGGGGAAGCAAGAGACCCAGTACTTC. Translation gives CASSSRPGKQETQYF.

This rearrangement joins TRBV4-1 to TRBJ1-3, with 9 bases identical to TRBD1. Germline V lookup: CDR1 MGHRA, CDR2 YSYEKL. The CDR3 is made up of 13 amino acids. The V gene end was trimmed by 1 base and the J gene end by 16 bases; junction bases not matched to a gene: 8. The CDR3 loop reads CASSQVGGGQGYF. CDR3 sequence (DNA): TGCGCCAGCAGCCAAGTTGGAGGGGGACAGGGTTATTTT.